The following is a T cell receptor (beta chain) sequence with its context. Its antigen is as yet unknown. The data were obtained in a study of CD8+CD57+ T cells in acquired aplastic anemia. In the study overall: Sorting CD4+ and CD8+ cells gave DNA averaging around 3 ug. Healthy donor sequencing depth: some 10 million CD4+, around 12 million CD8+ reads.

The template used for profiling TCR beta VDJ and CDR3 was genomic DNA. TCRdb itself ran the reads through MiXCR, one entry per CDR3 protein. The sample has about 160,000 distinct CDR3 sequences, around 45% seen once. Findings of the study overall: Levels of CD8+ Simpson's diversity were not significantly distinct in patients versus controls. The same twenty-nine CD8+ CDR3 sequences occurred in patients and in controls.

The sequence was collected from a human donor in good health. Input material: sorted CD4+, CD8+, or CD8+CD57+ T cells (not recorded which) from PBMCs.

CDR3 DNA: TGTGCCATCAGTGGGACGGGGGCCTACGAGCAGTACTTC. This sequence encodes CAISGTGAYEQYF. The gene calls are TRBV10-3 and TRBJ2-7; a possible D gene is TRBD2 (6 bases). Germline V CDR1 and CDR2: ENHRY, SYGVKD. Trimming took 4 bases from V and 2 from J, leaving 9 bases between them. The CDR3 has 13 amino acids.